This TCR beta chain was identified during a study of T cells in pancreatic ductal adenocarcinoma. Germline CDR1 SGHVS, CDR2 FNYEAQ. CDR3 length equals 13 residues. V lost 2 bases to trimming and J lost 6 bases, with 9 bases between them. Here immunoSEQ multiplex PCR was the method, and the copy in TCRdb shows in-frame clones only, minus some. The data hold thousands of clones, with roughly 74% observed a single time. The selected patients with pancreatic ductal adenocarcinoma had surgery but no neoadjuvant therapy. The chain links TRBV7-6 to TRBJ2-3; the D call may be TRBD1 or TRBD2 (5 bases each). Sequences were obtained from pancreatic tumor tissue. The sequence derives from a human donor with pancreatic ductal adenocarcinoma. CDR3 region: CASSLRWGDTQYF. The CDR3 DNA reads as TGTGCCAGCAGCTTAAGATGGGGGGATACGCAGTATTTT. Looking up the rest from reference TRBV7-6 and TRBJ2-3 gives the full variable domain: GAGVSQSPRYKVTKRGQDVALRCDPISGHVSLYWYRQALGQGPEFLTYFNYEAQQDKSGLPNDRFSAERPEGSISTLTIQRTEQRDSAMYRCASSLRWGDTQYFGPGTRLTVL.